In this sample, the clone carrying this TCR beta chain turned up many times. As yet, its antigen is unknown. The data were taken from a study of naive and memory T cell subsets. Study results and limitations: Especially in CD8 cells, naive repertoires contained a few larger clonotypes, possibly CD45RA-re-expressing memory cells.

Germline V gene lookup returns CDR1 SGHRS and CDR2 YFSETQ. The CDR3 is 12 amino acids. The V end lost 4 bases, the J end lost 10 bases, and 14 bases lay between the germline ends. Both TRBC1 and TRBC2 were covered by a beta constant-region primer of two equimolar oligonucleotides. Nested alpha and beta constant-region primers with the SP2 primer drove four PCR rounds on ligated cDNA. In TCRdb, the UMI-ligation and nested PCR reads were re-called with MiXCR into one record per CDR3 protein. This sample carries over 90,000 distinct CDR3 sequences, approximately 10% of them seen once, and the ten largest clones take just over 0.13%.

The source material was naive CD4+ T cells from blood. The chain recombines TRBV5-1 with TRBJ2-5; a possible D gene is TRBD1 (6 bases). The sequence was collected from a human donor in good health. The CDR3 DNA reads as TGCGCCAGCAGCGCCGGGACAACTGACCAGTACTTC. This translates into CASSAGTTDQYF.